This entry is about one TCR beta chain. RNA transcripts gave rise to amplified TCR beta CDR3 regions. The TCR CDR3 was amplified in a first-round RT-PCR using the HTBI primer set. From the multiplex PCR reads, TCRdb called clonotypes with MiXCR, one entry per CDR3 protein. The profile shows nearly 750,000 distinct CDR3 sequences, around a third of them singletons. Trimming removed 11 bases at V and 0 bases at J, with 19 bases between. Per germline, CDR1 KGHDR and CDR2 SFDVKD. This CDR3 region has 17 residues. The data belong to a study of T cells in Graves' hyperthyroidism and ophthalmopathy. Study summary: Peripheral blood samples were taken at initial diagnosis, prior to any treatment.

The patients, who ranged from 18 to 65 in age, presented with newly diagnosed hyperthyroidism lasting under 2 months. The sequence came from a woman in her thirties or forties with Graves' hyperthyroidism. The V gene is TRBV24-1, the J gene TRBJ1-6; no clear D. The sample consisted of blood. The DNA for the CDR3 is TGTGCCAGCAGACCGGACGCGGGCTACTCCTATAATTCACCCCTCCACTTT. Protein product: CASRPDAGYSYNSPLHF.